Presented here are 25 T cell receptor beta chains from one specimen sequenced in a study of blood T cell repertoires in COVID-19. The protocol was immunoSEQ multiplex PCR, while the TCRdb copy is restricted to in-frame clones and leaves out a portion. The repertoire consists of around 300,000 clones, with over 75% occurring once and the leading ten covering 1% to 1.3%. Sequenced sample: PBMCs or T cells enriched from blood (not recorded which). These receptors were obtained from a woman in her 30s who had recovered from COVID-19.

The chain has TRBV7-2 and TRBJ2-3; 11 positions match TRBD2. The ends lost 1 base at V and 4 bases at J; junction bases unmatched: 7. CDR1 and CDR2 (germline): SGHTA, FQGNSA. The CDR3 covers 17 residues. For the CDR3, the DNA is TGTGCCAGCAGCTTAGAAACTAGCGGGAGAATTTCAGATACGCAGTATTTT. This codes for CASSLETSGRISDTQYF. The whole variable domain, filled in from reference TRBV7-2 and TRBJ2-3, reads GAGVSQSPSNKVTEKGKDVELRCDPISGHTALYWYRQSLGQGLEFLIYFQGNSAPDKSGLPSDRFSAERTGGSVSTLTIQRTQQEDSAVYLCASSLETSGRISDTQYFGPGTRLTVL.

This chain uses TRBV7-2 with TRBJ1-4; 7 nucleotides agree with TRBD1. Germline V CDR1 and CDR2: SGHTA, FQGNSA. The trim removed 4 bases at V and 8 bases at J, leaving 7 bases unmatched. This CDR3 has 14 amino acids. CDR3 protein: CASSSPTGREKLFF. CDR3 sequence (DNA): TGTGCCAGCAGCTCCCCGACAGGGCGGGAAAAACTGTTTTTT.

The V call is TRBV4-2, the J call TRBJ1-2, with D possibly being TRBD1 (5 bases). Germline CDR1 and CDR2: LGHNA and YNFKEQ. The CDR3 spans 17 residues. Trimming cost V 3 bases and J 0 bases, with 17 bases left between them. This chain's CDR3 is CASSHSATPGTNYGYTF. The CDR3 nucleotides are TGTGCCAGCAGCCATTCAGCGACCCCAGGGACTAACTATGGCTACACCTTC.

CDR3 amino acids: CASSQTQTSEQFF. The CDR3 region has the DNA TGTGCCAGCAGCCAAACTCAAACTAGCGAGCAGTTCTTC. This chain links TRBV4-2 with TRBJ2-1; TRBD2 might be the D (6 bases). Trimming stripped 2 bases from V and 10 bases from J, with 12 bases between. The germline CDR1 and CDR2 sequences are LGHNA and YNFKEQ. CDR3 length equals 13 residues.

V gene TRBV5-6 combines with J gene TRBJ2-7, with 9 bases fitting TRBD1. Germline V gene lookup returns CDR1 SGHDT and CDR2 YYEEEE. This CDR3 is 15 amino acids long. After removal of 3 bases from V and 2 bases from J, the junction contained 6 bases not matched to a gene. The CDR3 DNA sequence: TGTGCCAGCAGCTATCCGGGACAGGGACCCTACGAGCAGTACTTC. This encodes CASSYPGQGPYEQYF.

The chain couples TRBV6-5 to TRBJ2-3; the match to TRBD2 covers 7 bases. The CDR3 runs 15 residues. Losses at the gene ends were 7 bases for V and 4 bases for J; bases not matched to a gene: 11. The V gene's germline CDR1 is MNHEY and CDR2 SVGAGI. The CDR3 region is CASTPASGAADTQYF. CDR3 bases: TGTGCCAGCACCCCGGCTAGCGGTGCTGCAGATACGCAGTATTTT.

This chain uses TRBV19 with TRBJ2-1; TRBD2 matches at 12 bases. Trimming removed 4 bases from V and 9 bases from J; junction bases left unmatched: 10. CDR1 LNHDA and CDR2 SQIVND come from the germline V gene (reference sequence). The CDR3 is 16 amino acids. CDR3 DNA: TGTGCCAGTAGTAAACCCTGGACTAGCGGGACCCCTGAGCAGTTCTTC. It codes for CASSKPWTSGTPEQFF. The variable domain in full, with the rest retrieved from reference TRBV19 and TRBJ2-1, is DGGITQSPKYLFRKEGQNVTLSCEQNLNHDAMYWYRQDPGQGLRLIYYSQIVNDFQKGDIAEGYSVSREKKESFPLTVTSAQKNPTAFYLCASSKPWTSGTPEQFFGPGTRLTVL.

J is TRBJ2-1 and V is TRBV4-2; weak D call: TRBD2 (5 bases). Germline lookup yields CDR1 LGHNA and CDR2 YNFKEQ. The CDR3 covers 13 residues. Trimming stripped 0 bases from V and 10 bases from J, with 10 bases between. CDR3 nucleotides: TGTGCCAGCAGCCAAGACATGGGCGGGGAGCAGTTCTTC. Translating it yields CASSQDMGGEQFF.

The gene calls are TRBV6-5 and TRBJ2-6; D call uncertain. Germline V lookup: CDR1 MNHEY, CDR2 SVGAGI. CDR3 size: 15 residues. V gave up 0 bases and J gave up 2 bases, with 5 bases separating them. DNA of the CDR3: TGTGCCAGCAGTTACTCCCAGGCTGGGGCCAACGTCCTGACTTTC. It specifies CASSYSQAGANVLTF.

The sample holds one count of this clone. V and J are TRBV25-1 and TRBJ2-7; possibly TRBD2 for D (5 bases). Germline V gene data show CDR1 as MGHDK and CDR2 as SYGVNS. Between the trimmed V and J ends, which lost 6 bases and 4 bases, there was a span of 7 bases. This CDR3 region has 11 residues. CDR3: CASRAVYEQYF. In DNA, the CDR3 is TGTGCCAGCAGAGCGGTATACGAGCAGTACTTC.

This sequence joins TRBV4-3 and TRBJ2-7; D is possibly TRBD1 (5 bases). There are 16 residues in the CDR3. Germline V gene data show CDR1 as LGHNA and CDR2 as YSLEER. Trimming removed 0 bases at V and 6 bases at J, with 18 bases between. The CDR3 reads CASSQEQAGFTSEQYF. In DNA form, the CDR3 reads TGCGCCAGCAGCCAAGAACAGGCAGGCTTCACCTCCGAGCAGTACTTC.

The chain joins TRBV5-1 to TRBJ2-5; TRBD2 aligns across 7 bases. V was clipped by 4 bases and J by 4 bases; unmatched bases: 13. Per germline, CDR1 SGHRS and CDR2 YFSETQ. CDR3 length: 16 amino acids. The CDR3 reads CASSEVKGRARETQYF. In DNA form, the CDR3 reads TGCGCCAGCAGCGAGGTGAAAGGGAGGGCGCGAGAGACCCAGTACTTC.

The chain recombines TRBV7-2 with TRBJ2-3, with a tentative D call TRBD2 (6 bases). Trimming took off 5 bases at V and 0 bases at J, with 12 bases between the two ends. Germline CDR1 and CDR2: SGHTA and FQGNSA. This CDR3 region has 15 residues. The CDR3 sequence: CASSILAASTDTQYF. In nucleotides, the CDR3 is TGTGCCAGCAGCATACTAGCAGCTAGCACAGATACGCAGTATTTT. Supplemented by reference TRBV7-2 and TRBJ2-3, the full variable domain reads GAGVSQSPSNKVTEKGKDVELRCDPISGHTALYWYRQSLGQGLEFLIYFQGNSAPDKSGLPSDRFSAERTGGSVSTLTIQRTQQEDSAVYLCASSILAASTDTQYFGPGTRLTVL.

V and J are TRBV5-4 and TRBJ2-7, with a weak D call TRBD2 (6 bases). Trimming removed 1 base from V and 5 bases from J, with 10 bases in between. The germline V gene encodes CDR1 SGHNT and CDR2 YYREEE (reference sequence). The CDR3 covers 13 residues. CDR3 sequence reads: CASSLSGSNEQYF. The CDR3 DNA follows: TGTGCCAGCAGCTTGTCCGGGAGCAACGAGCAGTACTTC.

The chain combines TRBV27 with TRBJ1-2; unclear D gene. Deletions cut 0 bases from V and 5 bases from J, with 7 bases between. Per germline, CDR1 MNHEY and CDR2 SMNVEV (reference sequence). The CDR3 covers 13 residues. CDR3 nucleotides: TGTGCCAGCAGTTTATCCCCAGGATATGGCTACACCTTC. Protein sequence: CASSLSPGYGYTF.

This chain links TRBV5-6 with TRBJ1-2; TRBD1 aligns across 7 bases. Germline V lookup: CDR1 SGHDT, CDR2 YYEEEE. The CDR3 runs 15 residues. Germline trimming cut 0 bases from V and 4 bases from J; bases unmatched to any gene: 6. The DNA for the CDR3 is TGTGCCAGCAGCTTGGCAACAGACAGGGCCTATGGCTACACCTTC. Residues: CASSLATDRAYGYTF.

This clone showed up just once. This chain uses TRBV5-1 with TRBJ2-5; 9 bases map to TRBD1. This CDR3 has 14 residues. V shed 4 bases, J shed 2 bases, and the junction held 3 bases outside the gene matches. From germline, CDR1 is SGHRS and CDR2 YFSETQ. The CDR3 coding sequence is TGCGCCAGCAGCATGGGACAGGGACAAGAGACCCAGTACTTC. It specifies CASSMGQGQETQYF.

The gene calls are TRBV6-6 and TRBJ2-5; D possibly corresponds to TRBD1 (6 bases). V gave up 11 bases and J gave up 1 base, with 23 bases separating them. The CDR3 sequence is 16 residues long. Germline V CDR1 and CDR2: MNHNY, SVGAGI (reference sequence). The CDR3 DNA is TGTGCCGGTTCGAAGTTAGGGACACCCTTCCAAGAGACCCAGTACTTC. It specifies CAGSKLGTPFQETQYF.

To note about this clone: Other DNA sequences in this specimen translate into the identical CDR3. The rearrangement uses TRBV29-1 and TRBJ2-7; possibly TRBD2 for D (6 bases). Germline assignment: CDR1 SQVTM and CDR2 ANQGSEA. Trimming shortened V by 3 bases and J by 4 bases, and 7 bases separated the two germline ends. The CDR3 covers 11 residues. CDR3 loop: CSVDRGYEQYF. CDR3 nucleotide sequence: TGCAGCGTTGATCGGGGGTACGAGCAGTACTTC.

This rearrangement joins TRBV18 to TRBJ2-1, with 8 bases fitting TRBD2. The ends lost 4 bases at V and 4 bases at J; junction bases unmatched: 12. This CDR3 spans 17 amino acids. Germline CDR1 is KGHSH and CDR2 is LQKENI. Here the CDR3 DNA reads TGTGCCAGCTCACTTTTGAACGGGAGGGCCAGTTACAATGAGCAGTTCTTC. Protein: CASSLLNGRASYNEQFF.

J is TRBJ1-1 and V is TRBV6-4, with 8 bases matching TRBD1. V trimming: 4 bases; J trimming: 4 bases; junction bases outside the gene matches: 8. CDR1 and CDR2 from the germline V gene are MRHNA and SNTAGT. The CDR3 has 15 amino acids. The CDR3 protein is CASSAAPDRATEAFF. For the CDR3, the DNA is TGTGCCAGCAGTGCCGCCCCGGACAGGGCCACTGAAGCTTTCTTT.

The chain has TRBV10-1 and TRBJ2-7; D is undetermined. The germline V gene encodes CDR1 WNHNN and CDR2 SYGVQD (reference sequence). The CDR3 extends over 14 amino acids. V lost 2 bases, J lost 0 bases, and 8 bases lay in between. In nucleotides, the CDR3 is TGCGCCAGCAGTGAGAATCTCCGCTCCTACGAGCAGTACTTC. Translating it yields CASSENLRSYEQYF.

The rearrangement uses TRBV11-2 and TRBJ1-1; 7 bases align to TRBD1. V gave up 5 bases and J gave up 1 base; unmatched junction bases: 7. Looked up from germline, CDR1 is SGHAT and CDR2 is FQNNGV. The CDR3 is 15 residues long. The CDR3 region has the DNA TGTGCCAGCAGCGCATACAGGGGAACGAACACTGAAGCTTTCTTT. It is translated as CASSAYRGTNTEAFF.

The chain carries TRBV14 and TRBJ1-1; 8 bases match TRBD1. Germline CDR1 SGHDN, CDR2 FVKESK. After removal of 1 base from V and 11 bases from J, the junction contained 3 bases not matched to a gene. The CDR3 loop spans 12 amino acids. The CDR3 DNA follows: TGTGCCAGCAGCCAAGGGGCAGGGGGCGCTTTCTTT. Translated: CASSQGAGGAFF. Combining the CDR3 with reference TRBV14 and TRBJ1-1 gives the whole variable domain EAGVTQFPSHSVIEKGQTVTLRCDPISGHDNLYWYRRVMGKEIKFLLHFVKESKQDESGMPNNRFLAERTGGTYSTLKVQPAELEDSGVYFCASSQGAGGAFFGQGTRLTVV.

This clone was observed a handful of times. This chain links TRBV30 with TRBJ1-5; D ambiguous. Germline CDR1 is GTSNPN and CDR2 is SVGIG (reference sequence). V gave up 0 bases and J gave up 5 bases, with 17 bases separating them. CDR3 length: 16 amino acids. In DNA, the CDR3 is TGTGCCTGGAGTGTATATCGGGGTGTGGGTGATCAGCCCCAGCATTTT. Translated: CAWSVYRGVGDQPQHF.